These 27 T cell receptor beta chains were sequenced from one sample in a study of blood T cell repertoires in COVID-19. Produced via immunoSEQ multiplex PCR; TCRdb's table is partial and in-frame only. The profile shows around 82,000 clones, around nine tenths of them singletons. Sequencing input: peripheral blood. These TCRs come from an elderly man with COVID-19, enrolled during active disease.

The V gene is TRBV4-1, the J gene TRBJ1-2, with D perhaps matching TRBD1 (6 bases). This CDR3 is built from 16 residues. Per germline, CDR1 MGHRA and CDR2 YSYEKL. V shed 1 base and J shed 1 base, with 13 bases lying between them. The CDR3 DNA sequence: TGCGCCAGCAGCCAAGGCGGACAGAATCTTAACTATGGCTACACCTTC. Amino acid sequence: CASSQGGQNLNYGYTF.

The chain recombines TRBV14 with TRBJ2-1; 10 nucleotides agree with TRBD2. Germline CDR1 is SGHDN and CDR2 is FVKESK. V was pared by 3 bases and J by 6 bases, with 14 bases of the junction left unmatched. CDR3 length equals 18 residues. The CDR3 DNA reads TGTGCCAGCAGCCATCTTAGCGGGGGGCCATATGGGTCCAATGAGCAGTTCTTC. Amino acids: CASSHLSGGPYGSNEQFF.

The CDR3 protein is CASSQENKNSPLHF. CDR3 DNA: TGTGCCAGCAGCCAAGAAAACAAAAATTCACCCCTCCACTTT. This sequence joins TRBV3-1 (or the pseudogene TRBV3-2) and TRBJ1-6, with no clear D. Trimming left V 0 bases short and J 7 bases short, with 7 bases between. From germline, CDR1 is LGHDT and CDR2 YNNKEL (reference sequence). The CDR3 totals 14 residues.

The chain is built from TRBV5-4 and TRBJ1-1; TRBD1 matches at 9 bases. Germline CDR1 reads SGHNT; CDR2 reads YYREEE (reference sequence). Trimming took 4 bases from V and 7 from J; bases not matched to a gene: 8. The CDR3 length is 14 residues. CDR3: CASSRDRVSFEAFF. CDR3 nucleotides: TGTGCCAGCAGCAGGGACAGGGTTAGCTTTGAAGCTTTCTTT.

The rearrangement uses TRBV6-4 and TRBJ1-1; TRBD1 agrees at 8 bases. The CDR3 extends over 13 amino acids. Germline trimming cut 5 bases from V and 5 bases from J; bases unmatched to any gene: 4. Germline CDR1 MRHNA, CDR2 SNTAGT. As DNA, the CDR3 is TGTGCCAGCAGTTCACAGGGGGGGACTGAAGCTTTCTTT. This gives the protein CASSSQGGTEAFF.

CDR3 amino acids: CASSKEQSRESYEQYF. CDR3 bases: TGTGCCAGCAGCAAAGAACAGTCGAGGGAGAGCTACGAGCAGTACTTC. This chain uses TRBV21-1 with TRBJ2-7; the table's D gene call, TRBD2, was not cross checked with the DNA. TRBV21-1 is labeled a pseudogene. The CDR3 contains 16 residues.

The chain recombines TRBV7-3 with TRBJ2-2; D may be TRBD2 (7 bases). The CDR3 contains 16 residues. The V end was cut by 1 base, the J end by 2 bases, with 11 bases between. The germline V gene has CDR1 SGHTA and CDR2 FQGTGA. The CDR3 DNA reads as TGTGCCAGCAGCTTAATTCGGGGGGCAAACACCGGGGAGCTGTTTTTT. It yields the protein CASSLIRGANTGELFF.

V and J are TRBV4-2 and TRBJ1-2; D ambiguous. V shed 0 bases and J shed 1 base, with 9 bases lying between them. This CDR3 comprises 15 residues. Germline V gives CDR1 LGHNA, CDR2 YNFKEQ. The CDR3 here is CASSQDPSVNYGYTF. Here the CDR3 DNA reads TGTGCCAGCAGCCAAGATCCATCAGTTAACTATGGCTACACCTTC.

The chain uses TRBV27 and TRBJ2-7, with TRBD1 matching 7 bases. The J segment lost 5 bases and the V segment lost 2 bases, leaving 3 bases of the junction unmatched. CDR1 is MNHEY and CDR2 is SMNVEV in the germline V gene (reference sequence). This CDR3 has 13 residues. The CDR3 region has the DNA TGTGCCAGCAGTTTAGACAGGGAAAACGAGCAGTACTTC. This codes for CASSLDRENEQYF.

The CDR3 sequence: CASSPTRGQPQHF. In DNA form, the CDR3 reads TGTGCCAGCAGTCCCACCAGAGGCCAGCCCCAGCATTTT. V usage is TRBV27 and J usage is TRBJ1-5; D call uncertain. The CDR3 is made up of 13 amino acids. Trimming shortened V by 5 bases and J by 7 bases, and 12 bases separated the two germline ends. Per germline, CDR1 MNHEY and CDR2 SMNVEV (reference sequence).

V is TRBV2 and J is TRBJ2-7; TRBD1 matches at 8 bases. The CDR3 extends over 13 amino acids. The germline gives CDR1 SNHLY, CDR2 FYNNEI. V trimming: 6 bases; J trimming: 7 bases; junction bases outside the gene matches: 8. DNA of the CDR3: TGTGCCAGCAGCCCGACAGGGGTGGGGGAGCAGTACTTC. Protein product: CASSPTGVGEQYF. Full variable domain (missing parts from reference TRBV2 and TRBJ2-7): EPEVTQTPSHQVTQMGQEVILRCVPISNHLYFYWYRQILGQKVEFLVSFYNNEISEKSEIFDDQFSVERPDGSNFTLKIRSTKLEDSAMYFCASSPTGVGEQYFGPGTRLTVT.

Here the CDR3 reads CASTPDSLNYGYTF. In DNA form, the CDR3 reads TGTGCCAGTACTCCCGACAGCCTTAACTATGGCTACACCTTC. The rearrangement uses TRBV19 and TRBJ1-2; the D gene is possibly TRBD1 (5 bases). This CDR3 contains 14 residues. V was trimmed by 7 bases and J by 1 base, leaving 13 bases between them. The germline gives CDR1 LNHDA, CDR2 SQIVND (reference sequence).

The chain is built from TRBV19 and TRBJ1-1, with a weak D call TRBD1 (5 bases). The V gene lost 2 bases and the J gene lost 0 bases, with 10 bases spanning the gap. Germline CDR1 is LNHDA and CDR2 is SQIVND (reference sequence). CDR3 length: 15 amino acids. The CDR3 here is CASSISDRVNTEAFF. The CDR3 region has the DNA TGTGCCAGTAGTATAAGTGACAGAGTGAACACTGAAGCTTTCTTT.

There are a few counts of this clone. The chain recombines TRBV4-1 with TRBJ2-1; TRBD1 agrees at 7 bases. Germline CDR1 reads MGHRA; CDR2 reads YSYEKL. This CDR3 region has 16 residues. V gave up 0 bases and J gave up 7 bases; unmatched junction bases: 9. The CDR3 reads CASSQDIRGPRNEQFF. The CDR3 DNA reads as TGCGCCAGCAGCCAAGATATTAGGGGGCCGCGGAATGAGCAGTTCTTC.

V and J are TRBV6-6 and TRBJ1-3, with 8 bases that match TRBD1. CDR3 length: 15 residues. V was pared by 5 bases and J by 4 bases, with 7 bases of the junction left unmatched. Germline-derived CDR1 and CDR2 are MNHNY and SVGAGI (reference sequence). CDR3 sequence: CASSGQGMGGNTIYF. DNA for the CDR3: TGTGCCAGCAGTGGACAGGGAATGGGAGGAAACACCATATATTTT.

V gene TRBV5-6 combines with J gene TRBJ1-4; possible D gene TRBD1, 6 bases. V lost 4 bases and J 5 bases, leaving 18 bases between the germline ends. The CDR3 extends over 16 amino acids. Germline CDR1 SGHDT, CDR2 YYEEEE. In DNA form, the CDR3 reads TGTGCCAGCAGCCTCACTCCCCGGGACAAGAATGAAAAACTGTTTTTT. This codes for CASSLTPRDKNEKLFF.

The V call is TRBV7-9, the J call TRBJ2-5, with 9 bases fitting TRBD2. V was clipped by 6 bases and J by 4 bases; unmatched bases: 12. Germline V gene data show CDR1 as SEHNR and CDR2 as FQNEAQ (reference sequence). CDR3 length equals 16 residues. The CDR3 DNA follows: TGTGCCAGCAGGTACGGGCGGCTAGCGGGGAGAGAGACCCAGTACTTC. This gives the protein CASRYGRLAGRETQYF.

V usage is TRBV9 and J usage is TRBJ2-5; weak D call: TRBD1 (6 bases). The CDR3 spans 15 residues. Germline V gene lookup returns CDR1 SGDLS and CDR2 YYNGEE. Trimming removed 2 bases from V and 7 bases from J, with 18 bases in between. The CDR3 is CASSVAPTGEATQYF. In nucleotides, the CDR3 is TGTGCCAGCAGCGTGGCTCCGACAGGCGAGGCGACCCAGTACTTC.

For the CDR3, the DNA is TGTGCCAGCAGTGTCAACGGGGTCTTCCCCGTTGATGAAAAACTGTTTTTT. Translated, it gives CASSVNGVFPVDEKLFF. The J gene is TRBJ1-4, the V gene TRBV25-1; D unresolved. Germline values: CDR1 MGHDK, CDR2 SYGVNS. V was pared by 4 bases and J by 6 bases, with 21 bases between. The length of the CDR3 is 17 residues.

CDR3 loop: CASSPSGGAYEQYF. DNA for the CDR3: TGTGCCAGCAGCCCGAGCGGGGGGGCCTACGAGCAGTACTTC. J is TRBJ2-7 and V is TRBV3-1 (or the pseudogene TRBV3-2); TRBD2 matches at 10 bases. The junction had 2 bases not matched to a gene; V was cut back by 4 bases and J by 2 bases. Germline V gene sequence: CDR1 LGHDT, CDR2 YNNKEL (reference sequence). This CDR3 is built from 14 residues.

This rearrangement joins TRBV5-1 to TRBJ2-2, with 10 bases matching TRBD1. CDR3 length equals 16 residues. Germline V gives CDR1 SGHRS, CDR2 YFSETQ. V lost 1 base, J lost 6 bases, and 6 bases stayed unmatched. CDR3 sequence (DNA): TGCGCCAGCAGCTTGACGGGACAGGGGTTTGCCGGGGAGCTGTTTTTT. Translation gives CASSLTGQGFAGELFF.

This chain links TRBV29-1 with TRBJ1-4; 8 bases line up with TRBD1. Losses at the gene ends were 7 bases for V and 8 bases for J; bases not matched to a gene: 9. The CDR3 spans 13 residues. From germline, CDR1 is SQVTM and CDR2 ANQGSEA. This CDR3 reads CSGRQGFGEKLFF. The CDR3, as DNA: TGCAGCGGGAGACAGGGGTTTGGGGAAAAACTGTTTTTT.

J is TRBJ2-7 and V is TRBV18; the D gene is possibly TRBD1 (6 bases). The CDR3 extends over 15 amino acids. Trimming cost V 5 bases and J 3 bases, with 17 bases left between them. CDR1 and CDR2 from the germline V gene are KGHSH and LQKENI. The CDR3 DNA reads as TGTGCCAGCTCATCCTCGGACAGCAGACGCTACGAGCAGTACTTC. As protein: CASSSSDSRRYEQYF.

The V gene is TRBV7-3, the J gene TRBJ2-1; D unclear. The V and J ends lost 5 bases and 6 bases respectively, with 14 bases between them. CDR3 size: 14 residues. Per the germline V gene, CDR1 is SGHTA and CDR2 is FQGTGA. The chain's CDR3 is CASSPTLGSNEQFF. The CDR3 nucleotides are TGTGCCAGCAGCCCGACGCTGGGCTCCAATGAGCAGTTCTTC.

This clone was counted a single time. The chain couples TRBV7-2 to TRBJ2-7; 7 nucleotides line up with TRBD2. V lost 1 base to trimming and J lost 5 bases; unmatched junction nucleotides: 5. This CDR3 has 14 residues. The V gene's germline CDR1 is SGHTA and CDR2 FQGNSA. CDR3 region: CASSLGGGGNEQYF. The CDR3 DNA follows: TGTGCCAGCAGCTTAGGCGGGGGTGGCAACGAGCAGTACTTC.

The chain has TRBV10-3 and TRBJ2-2; D might be TRBD2 (6 bases). The CDR3 is 16 amino acids. The V end was cut by 2 bases, the J end by 0 bases, with 10 bases between. Germline values: CDR1 ENHRY, CDR2 SYGVKD. CDR3 protein: CAISERRRANTGELFF. CDR3 in DNA: TGTGCCATCAGTGAGAGGCGGAGGGCGAACACCGGGGAGCTGTTTTTT.

The chain recombines TRBV15 with TRBJ2-2; D not resolved. The CDR3 loop spans 14 amino acids. V was cut by 0 bases and J by 2 bases, with 4 bases left in between. Germline V lookup: CDR1 LNHNV, CDR2 YYDKDF (reference sequence). Written as DNA, the CDR3 is TGTGCCACCAGCAGAGAGGGCAACACCGGGGAGCTGTTTTTT. Translated: CATSREGNTGELFF. Based on the CDR3 plus reference TRBV15 and TRBJ2-2, the full variable domain is DAMVIQNPRYQVTQFGKPVTLSCSQTLNHNVMYWYQQKSSQAPKLLFHYYDKDFNNEADTPDNFQSRRPNTSFCFLDIRSPGLGDTAMYLCATSREGNTGELFFGEGSRLTVL.